The entry below gives a single T cell receptor beta chain sequence along with its context. This specimen comes from a study of blood T cell repertoires in COVID-19. Study-level background: Sites in the United States, Italy and Spain provided acute and convalescent COVID-19 samples. T cells, B-cell-depleted T cells, or PBMCs supplied cDNA or gDNA.

CDR1 and CDR2 (germline): KGHSH, LQKENI. The germline V and J ends were trimmed by 3 bases and 4 bases, with 15 bases remaining between them. The CDR3 sequence is 16 residues long. Per the study methods: Amplification of reference gene primers was used by the study to estimate nucleated cell counts. Using immunoSEQ multiplex PCR, the repertoire was profiled, and TCRdb retains in-frame clones only, with some absent. V and J calls and clone size are as listed in that table; D and trimming were resolved from the DNA. Of 300,000 to 350,000 clones in the sample, about 87% are singletons; the top ten hold 9.9%.

Sequenced input: peripheral blood. This receptor was taken from a man aged 25-40 years with COVID-19, enrolled during active disease. V is TRBV18 and J is TRBJ1-4; D not resolved. CDR3 DNA: TGTGCCAGCTCACCCCTCTCGCCGGGGAGTAATGAAAAACTGTTTTTT. This codes for CASSPLSPGSNEKLFF.